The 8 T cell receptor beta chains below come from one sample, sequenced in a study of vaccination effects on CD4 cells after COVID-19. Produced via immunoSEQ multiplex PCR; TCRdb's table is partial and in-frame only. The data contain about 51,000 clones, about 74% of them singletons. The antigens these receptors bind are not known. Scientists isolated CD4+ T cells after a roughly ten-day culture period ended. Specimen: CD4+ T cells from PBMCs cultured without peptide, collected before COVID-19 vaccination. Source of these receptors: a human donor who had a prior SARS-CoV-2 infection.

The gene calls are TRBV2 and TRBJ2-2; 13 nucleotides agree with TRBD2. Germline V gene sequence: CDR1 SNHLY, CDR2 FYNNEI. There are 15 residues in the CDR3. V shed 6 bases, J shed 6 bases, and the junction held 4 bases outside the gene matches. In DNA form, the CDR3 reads TGTGCCAGCAGACCCGGACTAGCGGGAGCCGGGGAGCTGTTTTTT. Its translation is CASRPGLAGAGELFF.

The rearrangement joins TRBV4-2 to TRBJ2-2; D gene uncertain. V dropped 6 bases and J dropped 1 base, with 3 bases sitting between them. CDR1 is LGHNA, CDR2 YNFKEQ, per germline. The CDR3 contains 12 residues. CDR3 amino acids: CASRKNTGELFF. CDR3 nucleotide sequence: TGTGCCAGCAGGAAGAACACCGGGGAGCTGTTTTTT.

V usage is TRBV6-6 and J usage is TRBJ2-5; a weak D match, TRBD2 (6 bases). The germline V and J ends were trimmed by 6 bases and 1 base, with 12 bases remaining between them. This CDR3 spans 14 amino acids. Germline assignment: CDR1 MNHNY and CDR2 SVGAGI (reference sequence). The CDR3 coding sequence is TGTGCCAGCAGGGATCTAGCGTTCCAAGAGACCCAGTACTTC. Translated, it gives CASRDLAFQETQYF.

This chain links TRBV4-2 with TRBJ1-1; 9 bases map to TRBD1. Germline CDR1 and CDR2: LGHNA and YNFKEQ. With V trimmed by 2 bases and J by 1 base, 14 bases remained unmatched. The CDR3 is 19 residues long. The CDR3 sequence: CASSQPGQGRGRTNTEAFF. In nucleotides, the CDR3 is TGTGCCAGCAGCCAACCCGGACAGGGGAGGGGTAGAACGAACACTGAAGCTTTCTTT.

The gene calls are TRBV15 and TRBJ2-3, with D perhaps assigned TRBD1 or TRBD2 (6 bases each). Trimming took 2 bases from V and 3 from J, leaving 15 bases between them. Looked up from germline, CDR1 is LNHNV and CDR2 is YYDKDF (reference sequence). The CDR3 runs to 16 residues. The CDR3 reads CATSRRRGADTDTQYF. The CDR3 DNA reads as TGTGCCACCAGCAGACGTAGGGGGGCAGATACAGATACGCAGTATTTT. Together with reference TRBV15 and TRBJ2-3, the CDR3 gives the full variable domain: DAMVIQNPRYQVTQFGKPVTLSCSQTLNHNVMYWYQQKSSQAPKLLFHYYDKDFNNEADTPDNFQSRRPNTSFCFLDIRSPGLGDTAMYLCATSRRRGADTDTQYFGPGTRLTVL.

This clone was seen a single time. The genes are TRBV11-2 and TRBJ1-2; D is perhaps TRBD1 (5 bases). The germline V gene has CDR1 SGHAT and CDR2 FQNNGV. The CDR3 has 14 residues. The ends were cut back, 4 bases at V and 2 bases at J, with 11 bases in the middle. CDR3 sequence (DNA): TGTGCCAGCAGCTCCAACTCAGGGAACTATGGCTACACCTTC. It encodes CASSSNSGNYGYTF.

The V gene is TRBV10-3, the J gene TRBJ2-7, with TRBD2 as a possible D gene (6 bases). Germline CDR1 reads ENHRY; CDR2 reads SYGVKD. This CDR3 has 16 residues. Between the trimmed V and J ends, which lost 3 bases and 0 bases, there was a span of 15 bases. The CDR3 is CAISEEDGTLSYEQYF. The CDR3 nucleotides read TGTGCCATCAGTGAAGAGGACGGGACTCTCTCCTACGAGCAGTACTTC.

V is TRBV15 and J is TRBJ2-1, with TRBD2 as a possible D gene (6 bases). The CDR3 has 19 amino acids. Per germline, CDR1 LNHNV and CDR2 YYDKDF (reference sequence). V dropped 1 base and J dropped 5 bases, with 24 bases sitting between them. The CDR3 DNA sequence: TGTGCCACCAGCAGAGGGCCCTTCTCCGTAGCGGAAGACAACAATGAGCAGTTCTTC. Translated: CATSRGPFSVAEDNNEQFF.